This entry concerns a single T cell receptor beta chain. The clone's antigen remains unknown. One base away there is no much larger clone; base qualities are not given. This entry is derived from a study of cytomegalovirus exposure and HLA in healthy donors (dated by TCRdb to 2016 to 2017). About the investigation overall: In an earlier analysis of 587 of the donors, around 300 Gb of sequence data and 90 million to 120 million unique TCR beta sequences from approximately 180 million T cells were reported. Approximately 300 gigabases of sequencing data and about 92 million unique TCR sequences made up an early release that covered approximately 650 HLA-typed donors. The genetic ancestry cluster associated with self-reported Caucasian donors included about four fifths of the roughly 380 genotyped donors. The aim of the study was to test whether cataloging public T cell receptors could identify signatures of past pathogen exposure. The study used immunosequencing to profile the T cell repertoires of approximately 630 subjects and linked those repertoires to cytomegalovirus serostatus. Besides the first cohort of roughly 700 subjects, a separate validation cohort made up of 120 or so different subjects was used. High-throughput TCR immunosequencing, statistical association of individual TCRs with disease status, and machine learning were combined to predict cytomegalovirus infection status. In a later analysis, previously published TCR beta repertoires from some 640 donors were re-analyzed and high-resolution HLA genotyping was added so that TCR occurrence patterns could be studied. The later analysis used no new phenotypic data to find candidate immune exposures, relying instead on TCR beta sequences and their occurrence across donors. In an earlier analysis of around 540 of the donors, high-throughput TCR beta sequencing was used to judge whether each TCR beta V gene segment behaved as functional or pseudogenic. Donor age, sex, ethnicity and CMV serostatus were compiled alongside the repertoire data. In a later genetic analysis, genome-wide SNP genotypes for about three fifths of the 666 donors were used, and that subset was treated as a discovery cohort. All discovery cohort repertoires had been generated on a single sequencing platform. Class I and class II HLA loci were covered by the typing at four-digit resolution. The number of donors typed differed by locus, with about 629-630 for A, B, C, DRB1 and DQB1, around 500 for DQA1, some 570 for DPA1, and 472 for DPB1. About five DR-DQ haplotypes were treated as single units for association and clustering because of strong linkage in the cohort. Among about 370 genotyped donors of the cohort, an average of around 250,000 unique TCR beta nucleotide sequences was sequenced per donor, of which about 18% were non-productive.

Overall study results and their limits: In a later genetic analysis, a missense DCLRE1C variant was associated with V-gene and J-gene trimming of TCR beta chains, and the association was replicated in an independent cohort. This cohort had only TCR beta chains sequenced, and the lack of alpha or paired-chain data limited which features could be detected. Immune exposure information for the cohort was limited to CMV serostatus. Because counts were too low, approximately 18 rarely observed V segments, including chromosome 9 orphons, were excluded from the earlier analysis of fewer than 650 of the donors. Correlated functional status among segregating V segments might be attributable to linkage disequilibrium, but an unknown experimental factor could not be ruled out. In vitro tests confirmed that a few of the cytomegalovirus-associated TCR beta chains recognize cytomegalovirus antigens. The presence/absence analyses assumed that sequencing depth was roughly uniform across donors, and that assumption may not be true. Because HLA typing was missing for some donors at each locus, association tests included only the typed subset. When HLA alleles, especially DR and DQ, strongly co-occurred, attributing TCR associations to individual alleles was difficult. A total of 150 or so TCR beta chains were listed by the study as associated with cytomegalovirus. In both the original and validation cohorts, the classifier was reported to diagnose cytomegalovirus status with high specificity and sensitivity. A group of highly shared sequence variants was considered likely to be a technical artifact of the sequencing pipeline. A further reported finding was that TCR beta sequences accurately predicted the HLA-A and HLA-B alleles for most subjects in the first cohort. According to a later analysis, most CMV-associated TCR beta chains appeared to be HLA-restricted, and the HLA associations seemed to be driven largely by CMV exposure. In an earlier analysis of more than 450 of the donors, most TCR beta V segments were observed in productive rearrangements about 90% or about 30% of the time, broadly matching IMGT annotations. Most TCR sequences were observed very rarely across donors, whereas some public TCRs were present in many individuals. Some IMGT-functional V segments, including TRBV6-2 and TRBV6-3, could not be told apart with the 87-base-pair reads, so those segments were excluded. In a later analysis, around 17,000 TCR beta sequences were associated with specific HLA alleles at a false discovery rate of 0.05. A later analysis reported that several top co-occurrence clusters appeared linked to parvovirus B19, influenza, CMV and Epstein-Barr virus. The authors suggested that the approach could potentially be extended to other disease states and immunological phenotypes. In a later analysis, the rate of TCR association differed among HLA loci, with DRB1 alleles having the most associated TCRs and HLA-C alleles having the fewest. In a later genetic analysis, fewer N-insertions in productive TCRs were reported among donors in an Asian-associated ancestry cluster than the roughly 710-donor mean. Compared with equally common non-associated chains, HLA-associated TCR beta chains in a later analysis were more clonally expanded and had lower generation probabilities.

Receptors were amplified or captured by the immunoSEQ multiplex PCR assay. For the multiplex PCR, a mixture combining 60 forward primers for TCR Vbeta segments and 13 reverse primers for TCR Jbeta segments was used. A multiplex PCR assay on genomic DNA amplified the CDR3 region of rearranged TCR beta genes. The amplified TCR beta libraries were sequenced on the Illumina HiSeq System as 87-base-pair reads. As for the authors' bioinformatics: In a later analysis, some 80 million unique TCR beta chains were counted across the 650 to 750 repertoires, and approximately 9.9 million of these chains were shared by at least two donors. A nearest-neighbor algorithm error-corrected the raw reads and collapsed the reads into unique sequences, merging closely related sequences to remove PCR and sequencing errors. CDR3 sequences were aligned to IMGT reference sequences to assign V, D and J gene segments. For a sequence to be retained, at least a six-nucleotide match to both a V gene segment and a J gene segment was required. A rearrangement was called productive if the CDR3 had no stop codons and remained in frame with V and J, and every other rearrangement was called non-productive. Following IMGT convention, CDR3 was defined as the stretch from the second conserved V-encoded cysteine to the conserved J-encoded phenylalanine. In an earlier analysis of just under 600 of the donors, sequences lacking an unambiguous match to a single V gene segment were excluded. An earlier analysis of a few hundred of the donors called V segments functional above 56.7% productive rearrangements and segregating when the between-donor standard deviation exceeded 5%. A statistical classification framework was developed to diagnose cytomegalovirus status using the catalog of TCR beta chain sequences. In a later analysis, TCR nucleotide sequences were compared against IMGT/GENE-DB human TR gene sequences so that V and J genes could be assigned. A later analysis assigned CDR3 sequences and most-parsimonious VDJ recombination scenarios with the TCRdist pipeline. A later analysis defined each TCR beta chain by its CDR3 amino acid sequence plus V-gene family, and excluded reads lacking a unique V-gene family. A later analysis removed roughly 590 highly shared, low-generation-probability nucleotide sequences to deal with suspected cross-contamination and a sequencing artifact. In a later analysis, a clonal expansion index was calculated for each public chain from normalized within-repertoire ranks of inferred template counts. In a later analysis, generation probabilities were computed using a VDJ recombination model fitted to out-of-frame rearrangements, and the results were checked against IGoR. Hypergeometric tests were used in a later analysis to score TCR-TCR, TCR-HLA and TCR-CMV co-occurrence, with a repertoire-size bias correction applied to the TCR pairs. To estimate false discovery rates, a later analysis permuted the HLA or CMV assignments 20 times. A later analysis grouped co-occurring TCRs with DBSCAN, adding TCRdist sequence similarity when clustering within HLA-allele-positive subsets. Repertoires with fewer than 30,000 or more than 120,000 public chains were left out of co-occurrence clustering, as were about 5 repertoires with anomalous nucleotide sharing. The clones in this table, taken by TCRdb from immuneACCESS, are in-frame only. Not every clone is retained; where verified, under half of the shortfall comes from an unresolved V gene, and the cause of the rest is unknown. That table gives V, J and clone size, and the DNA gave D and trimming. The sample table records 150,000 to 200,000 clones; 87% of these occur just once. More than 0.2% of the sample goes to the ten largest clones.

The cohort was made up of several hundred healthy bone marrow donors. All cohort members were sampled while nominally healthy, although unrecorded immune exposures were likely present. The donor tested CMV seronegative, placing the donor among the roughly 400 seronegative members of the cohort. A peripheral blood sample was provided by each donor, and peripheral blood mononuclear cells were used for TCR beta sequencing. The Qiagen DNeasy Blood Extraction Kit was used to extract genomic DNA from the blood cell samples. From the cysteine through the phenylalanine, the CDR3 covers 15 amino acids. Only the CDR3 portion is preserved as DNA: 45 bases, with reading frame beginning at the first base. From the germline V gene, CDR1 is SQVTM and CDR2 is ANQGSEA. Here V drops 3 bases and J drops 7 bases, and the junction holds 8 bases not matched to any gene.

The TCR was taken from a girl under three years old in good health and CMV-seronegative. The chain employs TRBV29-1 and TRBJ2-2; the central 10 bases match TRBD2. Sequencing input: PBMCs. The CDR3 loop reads CSVDLAGAGGGELFF. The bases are TGCAGCGTTGACCTAGCGGGAGCCGGGGGCGGGGAGCTGTTTTTT.